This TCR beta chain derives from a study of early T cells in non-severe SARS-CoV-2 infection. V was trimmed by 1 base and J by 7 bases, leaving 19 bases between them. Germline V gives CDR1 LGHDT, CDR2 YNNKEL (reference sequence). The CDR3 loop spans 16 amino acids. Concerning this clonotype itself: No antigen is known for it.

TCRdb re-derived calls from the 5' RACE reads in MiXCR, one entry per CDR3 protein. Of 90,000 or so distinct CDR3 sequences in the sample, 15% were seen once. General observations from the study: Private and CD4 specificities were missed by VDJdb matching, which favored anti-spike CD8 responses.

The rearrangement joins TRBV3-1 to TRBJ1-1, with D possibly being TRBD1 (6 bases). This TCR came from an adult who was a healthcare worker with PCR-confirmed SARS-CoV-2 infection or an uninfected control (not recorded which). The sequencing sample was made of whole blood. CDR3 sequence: CASSQARTDKKNEAFF. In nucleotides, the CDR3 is TGTGCCAGCAGCCAAGCCCGGACAGATAAAAAAAATGAAGCTTTCTTT.